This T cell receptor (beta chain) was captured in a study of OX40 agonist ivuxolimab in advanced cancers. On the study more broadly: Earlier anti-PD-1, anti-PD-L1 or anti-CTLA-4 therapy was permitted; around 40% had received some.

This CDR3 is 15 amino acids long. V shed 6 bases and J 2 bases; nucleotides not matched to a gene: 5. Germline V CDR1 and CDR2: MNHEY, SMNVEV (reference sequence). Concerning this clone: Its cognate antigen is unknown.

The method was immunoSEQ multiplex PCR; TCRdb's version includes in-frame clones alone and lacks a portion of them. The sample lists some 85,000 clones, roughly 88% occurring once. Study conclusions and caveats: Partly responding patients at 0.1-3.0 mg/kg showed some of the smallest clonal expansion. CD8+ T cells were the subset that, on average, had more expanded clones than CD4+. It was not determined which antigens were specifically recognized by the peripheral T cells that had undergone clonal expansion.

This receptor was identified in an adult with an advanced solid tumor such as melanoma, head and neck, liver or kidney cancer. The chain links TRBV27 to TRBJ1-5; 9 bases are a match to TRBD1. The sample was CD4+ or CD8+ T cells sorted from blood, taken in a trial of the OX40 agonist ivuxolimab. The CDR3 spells CASSRTGVGNQPQHF. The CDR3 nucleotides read TGTGCCAGCAGCCGGACAGGGGTCGGCAATCAGCCCCAGCATTTT.